This T cell receptor beta chain was sequenced during a study of sequential checkpoint blockade in melanoma. Overall study context: TCRβ was sequenced from DNA of 91 pretreatment tumors. Twenty-two patients had tumor biopsies before treatment and at week 13.

This CDR3 region has 14 residues. The germline V gene has CDR1 KGHSH and CDR2 LQKENI. The V and J ends lost 0 bases and 4 bases respectively, with 9 bases between them. This sample's treatment: randomized to nivolumab then ipilimumab (arm A) or the reverse (arm B). DNA-damaging chemotherapy had not been given to any patient beforehand. Repertoires were generated with immunoSEQ multiplex PCR, while TCRdb's copy carries only in-frame clones and drops some. This table holds around 5,000 clones, about a quarter found once. About this clone itself: Its antigen is not known.

Study-level results: PD-L1 staining and CD8+ counts, not mutational load, tracked tumor T-cell clonality.

The source was tumor tissue (inferred from file names), collected from a patient given nivolumab and ipilimumab in sequence. The sequence was obtained from a human donor with melanoma. The J gene is TRBJ1-2, the V gene TRBV18; D perhaps matches TRBD1 (5 bases). The CDR3 loop reads CASSPPGTSYGYTF. CDR3 coding DNA: TGTGCCAGCTCACCACCGGGGACCTCCTATGGCTACACCTTC.